These T cell receptor beta chains were read from a single sample in a study of blood T cell repertoires in COVID-19. Data came from immunoSEQ multiplex PCR; TCRdb stores just in-frame clones and leaves some out. The table records approximately 180,000 clones, around 85% of them present only once. Sequences were obtained from peripheral blood. Receptors were obtained from a person aged 70 to 79 with COVID-19, enrolled during active disease. CDR3s leave out the opening cysteine and the closing phenylalanine or tryptophan. Each record gives: J gene, clone size, V gene, CDR3 protein. Size values are once, few and many counts, or a class for expanded clones, and some rows have none.

TRBJ2-1 - TRBV19 ASSIAGQEIDEQF
TRBJ2-5 - TRBV11-3 ASSPGLTEAGGETQY
TRBJ1-5 once TRBV2 ASSERRGVGNQPQH
TRBJ2-3 - TRBV7-9 ASSLALAGGHTDTQY
TRBJ2-2 few TRBV5-4 ASSVAGAGTGELF
TRBJ2-7 - TRBV27 ASSLVGVRSEQY
TRBJ1-1 - TRBV30 AWRENGGAF
TRBJ2-7 - TRBV10-2 ASSDSGHGYEQY
TRBJ2-7 - TRBV27 ASSNGQGIRQY
TRBJ2-3 - TRBV7-9 ASSRAGNTDTQY
TRBJ1-1 - TRBV6-5 ASRRDTEAF
TRBJ1-1 few TRBV15 ATSRDVFRAGTEAF
TRBJ2-5 - TRBV4-3 ASSQDLEGMGTQY
TRBJ2-5 - TRBV5-1 ASSPGPPAISGRKETQY
TRBJ2-3 - TRBV19 ASNSGRSFDTQY
TRBJ1-1 - TRBV6-2/TRBV6-3 ASSYPWTSLNTEAF
TRBJ2-7 many TRBV7-9 ASSPLISYEQY
TRBJ2-3 - TRBV7-8 ASSLGGQGVDTQY
TRBJ1-6 once TRBV10-3 AISREPNSPLH
TRBJ2-3 - TRBV24-1 ATSDLRGSTDTQY
TRBJ2-7 - TRBV6-2/TRBV6-3 ASSWRTGETYEQY
TRBJ2-7 - TRBV5-1 ASSSTGVSYEQY
TRBJ2-1 - TRBV27 ASNRLGLGEQF
TRBJ1-2 - TRBV11-2 ASSRSPGDRGDGYT
TRBJ2-7 once TRBV10-3 ATRGPGQEDWDEQY
TRBJ2-5 - TRBV7-6 ASSLTSGMGDETQY
TRBJ2-2 once TRBV9 ASSATGTRPTGELF
TRBJ1-2 - TRBV5-5 ASSLSLQLPYGYT
TRBJ2-3 - TRBV6-2/TRBV6-3 ASSWGVRTASTDTQY
TRBJ1-1 - TRBV19 ASSLDRREAF
TRBJ1-1 - TRBV25-1 ASSGRTGEAF
TRBJ2-5 - TRBV9 ASSVTTGGTQY
TRBJ2-7 once TRBV12-3/TRBV12-4 ASSSGSEQY
TRBJ2-7 - TRBV10-3 AISDRGFEQY
TRBJ2-1 - TRBV7-3 ASSLMAGVGNEQF
TRBJ1-5 - TRBV6-9 ASSYMGQHSNQPQH
TRBJ2-2 - TRBV6-2/TRBV6-3 ASSALDRMAGELF
TRBJ2-5 - TRBV11-2 ASSDPGQGALETQY
TRBJ2-2 - TRBV27 ASSLFGRVTGELF
TRBJ2-2 few TRBV10-3 AIRQTGTGELF
TRBJ2-1 - TRBV15 ATSRGPTSESEQF
TRBJ1-2 - TRBV28 ASSLTGGNYGYT
TRBJ1-6 few TRBV12-3/TRBV12-4 ASSFPNSPLH
TRBJ1-5 - TRBV5-1 ASSLVNREGQPQH
TRBJ1-3 - TRBV13 ASSPVTRTGLSYGNTIY
TRBJ1-6 - TRBV15 ADEGGAVSSPLH
TRBJ1-5 - TRBV19 ASQRTVVRAPQH
TRBJ2-3 - TRBV7-3 ASSLSMGLAGTSDTQY
TRBJ2-5 - TRBV11-2 ASSWRDRGPETQY
TRBJ2-3 - TRBV28 ASSAILVADTDTQY
TRBJ2-2 - TRBV11-2 ASSSLRGTGELF
TRBJ2-1 few TRBV19 ASSNQGRKNNEQF
TRBJ1-2 - TRBV5-1 ASSARTGLYGYT
TRBJ1-1 - TRBV5-8 ASSLAEPRGVGTEAF
TRBJ2-3 - TRBV7-2 ASSLVGGGDTDTQY